Listed below are T cell receptor beta chains from one sample, sequenced in a study of blood T cell repertoires in COVID-19. Data came from immunoSEQ multiplex PCR; TCRdb stores just in-frame clones and leaves some out. Of some 300,000 clones detected, roughly 89% appear once; the ten largest clones hold approximately 1.8%. Sequencing was performed on peripheral blood. The source is a woman in her 30s with COVID-19, enrolled during active disease. Each CDR3 is given with its conserved first and last residue. Each record gives: CDR3 protein, V gene.

CDR3 protein: CASSLDHFGAQYF; V gene: TRBV5-1
CDR3 protein: CASSTLQGTLELANYGYTF; V gene: TRBV5-6
CDR3 protein: CASSPPGLGYNEQFF; V gene: TRBV18
CDR3 protein: CASSERHRAEDGYTF; V gene: TRBV6-1
CDR3 protein: CASSTGTSGGETQYF; V gene: TRBV5-1
CDR3 protein: CASSRSGGSSYNEQFF; V gene: TRBV5-4
CDR3 protein: CASSFQGAYTQYF; V gene: TRBV3-1/TRBV3-2
CDR3 protein: CASSSTVNYGYTF; V gene: TRBV2
CDR3 protein: CASSYSLAGGEQYF; V gene: TRBV6-2/TRBV6-3
CDR3 protein: CASSLGTGGVEQYF; V gene: TRBV7-2
CDR3 protein: CATGLAGNTDTQYF; V gene: TRBV10-3
CDR3 protein: CASSLDPSGTYEQYF; V gene: TRBV5-4
CDR3 protein: CASSSDRGSNQPQHF; V gene: TRBV19
CDR3 protein: CASSRSGGRDTQYF; V gene: TRBV7-3
CDR3 protein: CAWRTGPNTEAFF; V gene: TRBV30
CDR3 protein: CASSLQGDTQYF; V gene: TRBV5-4
CDR3 protein: CASSLAQKEKLFF; V gene: TRBV7-2
CDR3 protein: CASSSLGGADETQYF; V gene: TRBV5-6
CDR3 protein: CASSLVAGVGANYGYTF; V gene: TRBV7-2
CDR3 protein: CASRDSPGRTQYF; V gene: TRBV2
CDR3 protein: CASSYSGSWNTEAFF; V gene: TRBV6-5
CDR3 protein: CASAGGFRYGYTF; V gene: TRBV28
CDR3 protein: CASSEGDSRETQYF; V gene: TRBV6-1
CDR3 protein: CAISERGGSANYGYTF; V gene: TRBV10-3
CDR3 protein: CASSLGARYGYTF; V gene: TRBV12-3/TRBV12-4
CDR3 protein: CASRNRVDIQYF; V gene: TRBV19
CDR3 protein: CASSQEAPGGPYEQYF; V gene: TRBV4-2
CDR3 protein: CASSLEVGSFSGNTIYF; V gene: TRBV7-9
CDR3 protein: CASSLTENYGYTF; V gene: TRBV5-8
CDR3 protein: CASSQGLVNTEAFF; V gene: TRBV5-1
CDR3 protein: CASSETGATNEKLFF; V gene: TRBV6-1
CDR3 protein: CASSPGQGVAEAFF; V gene: TRBV9
CDR3 protein: CASTLTGGSTEAFF; V gene: TRBV28
CDR3 protein: CASSSPGVQPQHF; V gene: TRBV28
CDR3 protein: CASSAAGTGTYEQYF; V gene: TRBV7-2
CDR3 protein: CASYGASAVTGYGYTF; V gene: TRBV10-2
CDR3 protein: CASSFQRGSEQFF; V gene: TRBV12-3/TRBV12-4
CDR3 protein: CASSEAQRLRFTAAFF; V gene: TRBV6-1
CDR3 protein: CASSRTGFAEAFF; V gene: TRBV5-6
CDR3 protein: CASSSSQETQYF; V gene: TRBV7-2